The subject of this entry is one T cell receptor (beta chain). What it binds is unknown. The assay was immunoSEQ multiplex PCR, and TCRdb's table has in-frame clones only and misses some. The table shows approximately 28,000 clones, with approximately 93% occurring only once. The germline CDR1 and CDR2 sequences are SQVTM and ANQGSEA. Trimming removed 2 bases at V and 1 base at J, with 11 bases between. The CDR3 extends over 14 amino acids. The entry originates in a study of T cells in tuberculosis. Study context: In South Africa, adults with active tuberculosis were compared with IGRA-negative and latently infected IGRA-positive adolescents. Findings and caveats of the study: Samples were chosen by availability of cryopreserved specimens.

The rearrangement links TRBV29-1 to TRBJ1-1; no firm D call. Material: PBMCs. The TCR sequence derives from a donor between 10 and 35 years old with latent tuberculosis or without tuberculosis infection. DNA of the CDR3: TGCAGCGTTGAATCGGTCCGAAGGAACACTGAAGCTTTCTTT. This sequence encodes CSVESVRRNTEAFF. The variable domain in full, completed from reference TRBV29-1 and TRBJ1-1, reads SAVISQKPSRDICQRGTSLTIQCQVDSQVTMMFWYRQQPGQSLTLIATANQGSEATYESGFVIDKFPISRPNLTFSTLTVSNMSPEDSSIYLCSVESVRRNTEAFFGQGTRLTVV.